This record looks at one TCR beta chain sequence and its context. The antigen is not known. This specimen comes from a study of cytomegalovirus exposure and HLA in healthy donors. Study-level points and caveats: Previously analyzed data showed that most TCR beta V segments were productive at a frequency of about 87% or about 30%. Being indistinguishable, some V segments were excluded, TRBV6-2 and TRBV6-3 among them. Overall, about 160 TCR beta chains were annotated as cytomegalovirus-associated.

The PCR ran on 60 Vbeta and 13 Jbeta primers. The repertoire was sequenced with immunoSEQ multiplex PCR; TCRdb's copy has only in-frame clones and lacks some. Found here are approximately 110,000 clones, 76% of them singletons; the top ten hold roughly 8.2%. This CDR3 contains 13 residues. V trimming: 0 bases; J trimming: 12 bases; junction bases outside the gene matches: 5. Germline values: CDR1 MNHEY, CDR2 SVGAGI. This TCR was recovered from a man in his forties or fifties in good health and CMV-seropositive. The chain has TRBV6-5 and TRBJ2-1; TRBD2 matches at 7 bases. The sample was PBMCs. In DNA, the CDR3 is TGTGCCAGCAGTTACTCCTCGGGGGGATGGCAGTTCTTC. Its translation is CASSYSSGGWQFF.